This section outlines one TCR beta chain sequence together with its context. The antigen remains unidentified. It may be a read error: a sequence one base away is much more abundant. The final CDR3 position lacks the conserved phenylalanine or tryptophan, pointing to a likely read error. TCRdb reanalysed the reads using MiXCR and keeps one entry per CDR3 protein. The sample has roughly 760,000 distinct CDR3 sequences, under 40% seen once. The data are from a study of T cell repertoires in cytomegalovirus infection. Study as a whole: Matching HLA type and CMV infection were both indicated by public TCR beta signatures. Findings and limits, study-wide: The study identified carriers of CMV plus the relevant HLA from cumulative public TCR beta family frequency. The ex vivo response was dominated by HLA-C-restricted CMV-specific TCR beta clonotypes.

This CDR3 is 13 amino acids long. CDR1 and CDR2 (germline): SGHTA, FQGNSA. The V and J ends lost 11 bases and 6 bases, in that order; junction bases with no gene match: 7. The sequenced sample was PBMCs. The rearrangement uses TRBV7-2 and TRBJ1-6; 7 bases fit TRBD1. The sequence came from a human donor in good health (CMV status not recorded). Some clones in this sample may be carry-over from other donors' samples. The CDR3 DNA is TGTGCCTTACAGGGGCAATCTAATTCACCCCTCCACTTA. It codes for CALQGQSNSPLHL.